This T cell receptor beta chain was sequenced in a study of graft-versus-host responses after intestinal transplantation (dated by TCRdb to the early 2020s). Regarding the complete study: Recipients received multivisceral, liver-intestinal, or isolated intestinal transplants. A peak of at least 4% donor T cells among recipient peripheral blood mononuclear cells was the definition used for donor T cell macrochimerism. Graft-versus-host and host-versus-graft alloreactive T cell clones were tracked in the graft, circulation and bone marrow after intestinal transplantation using bulk TCR-beta CDR3 sequencing. A cohort of 24 intestinal transplant recipients, including one retransplant, was enrolled, and a few patients lacking pretransplant specimens were excluded. To identify alloreactive clones, pre-transplant mixed lymphocyte reaction products were sequenced and then compared with unstimulated pre-transplant donor and recipient T cells. Rather than going through the commercial service, samples from three later patients were sequenced in-house on an Illumina MiSeq and processed with MiXCR. All recipients received anti-thymocyte globulin induction followed by maintenance tacrolimus and steroids for about three years. Summary of the overall study and its limitations: GvH clones turned up in recipient bone marrow, with some appearing earlier in ileal mucosa or blood, a pattern consistent with an intestinal mucosal origin. The conclusions were limited by the relatively low number and heterogeneity of the intestinal transplant patients. In patients with donor T cell macrochimerism, the allografts had high GvH to HvG T cell clonal ratios. Early after transplant, peak levels of circulating GvH clones were associated with declines in HvG clones.

From the cysteine through the phenylalanine, the CDR3 covers 15 amino acids. CDR3 DNA is the only sequence kept; it has 45 bases, read in frame from the first base. The germline V gene sets CDR1 to MDHEN and CDR2 to SYDVKM. V was cut back by 1 base and J by 1 base, leaving a gap of 10 bases between them. Libraries were built with the immunoSEQ multiplex PCR assay. For most patients, genomic DNA was isolated with the Qiagen DNeasy Blood and Tissue Kit and shipped frozen to Adaptive Biotechnologies for TCR sequencing. For most patients, high-throughput TCR-beta CDR3 sequencing of genomic DNA was performed by Adaptive Biotechnologies. As for the original processing: Adaptive's ImmunoSEQ software was the source of the TCR sequencing data for 18 patients, while three other patients were processed with MiXCR and VDJtools. CD4 versus CD8 sorting errors were corrected by removing sequences found in both subsets at a frequency ratio below 5:1. CDR3 nucleotide sequences shared between donor and recipient were removed because the origin of such sequences could not be assigned. Alloreactive clones required at least 2-fold expansion over unstimulated cells and minimum CFSE-low frequency of 0.002% (template counts) or 0.001% (read counts). Clones detected in sequenced pre-transplant spleen, lymph node, or MLR CFSE-low populations of the donor or recipient were defined as mappable. Cumulative frequency of alloreactive clones was calculated as a percentage of all sequences weighted by copy number. TCRdb's version of the immuneACCESS table is confined to in-frame rearrangements and falls short of the full clone set. An unresolved V gene accounts for under half of the shortfall where checked; the remainder is of unknown origin. The V and J calls and the clone size are those of that table, but D and trimming were determined from the DNA. The sample records roughly 120,000 clones, more than 80% of which are singletons. About 0.2% of the sample belongs to the ten largest clones.

This clone was counted once. Its recognized antigen is unknown. The record has no base qualities; no much larger clone is one base away. The time point label, read with the paper, signifies: cells obtained before transplantation from donor or recipient. CD3+CD4+ and CD3+CD8+ populations were FACS-sorted from unstimulated pre-transplant donor and recipient cells taken from spleen or lymph nodes. The clonotype originates from a human donor who was the organ donor for an intestinal transplant. Sequencing used unstimulated CD4+ T cells sorted from spleen or lymph node cells, obtained before transplant. The receptor chain draws on TRBV28 and TRBJ1-2; the D gene cannot be resolved reliably. The CDR3 corresponds to CASSLSFQRNYGYTF. The nucleotides are TGTGCCAGCAGTTTATCTTTCCAGCGTAACTATGGCTACACCTTC.